This entry concerns a single T cell receptor (beta chain). The specificity of this receptor is unknown. Within one base of it there is no much larger clone, and no base qualities were kept. V is trimmed back by 6 bases and J by 2 bases, and the junction contains 10 bases that no gene match accounts for. The CDR1 and CDR2 encoded by the germline V gene are SQVTM and ANQGSEA. The CDR3, cysteine through phenylalanine, is 14 amino acids long. The entry retains the CDR3 DNA only, 42 bases that are in frame from base 1. The sample originates from a study of control samples from healthy donors and cancer patients (dated by TCRdb to about 2020). Receptors were amplified or captured by the immunoSEQ multiplex PCR assay. This is the immuneACCESS table as TCRdb keeps it, with only in-frame sequences that have V and J called. A part of the clones is gone; compared with another copy, unresolved V genes explain less than half, and the rest is unexplained. Within this sample are fewer than 200,000 clones, with 96% of them counted one time only. The leading ten clones occupy over 1% of the sample.

Recombination linked TRBV29-1 to TRBJ2-7; the junction holds 7 bases that match TRBD1. This TCR came from a woman aged 30 to 39 in good health. Sequencing was carried out using blood. The DNA sequence is TGCAGCGTCTGGACAGGCGATTACCCCTACGAGCAGTACTTC. Translated, it gives CSVWTGDYPYEQYF.